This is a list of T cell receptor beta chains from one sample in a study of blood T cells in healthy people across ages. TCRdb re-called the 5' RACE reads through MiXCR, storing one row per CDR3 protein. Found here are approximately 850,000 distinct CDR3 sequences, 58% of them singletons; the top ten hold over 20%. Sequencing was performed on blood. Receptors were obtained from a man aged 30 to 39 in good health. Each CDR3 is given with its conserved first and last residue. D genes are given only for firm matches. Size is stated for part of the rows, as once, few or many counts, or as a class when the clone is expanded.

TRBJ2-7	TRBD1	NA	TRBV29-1	TGCAGCGTTGATTCCCGGACAGGGGGTTTAGGCGAGCAGTACTTC	CSVDSRTGGLGEQYF
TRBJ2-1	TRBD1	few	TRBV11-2	TGTGCCAGCAGTTATTTACAGGGGTGGGACAATGAGCAGTTCTTC	CASSYLQGWDNEQFF
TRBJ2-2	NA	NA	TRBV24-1	TGTGCCACCAGTGACATCGGGACGGAAGACACCGGGGAGCTGTTTTTT	CATSDIGTEDTGELFF
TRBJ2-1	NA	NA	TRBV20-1	TGCAGTGCTAGGCCTCCAGGACTTAGAGGTAATGAGCAGTTCTTC	CSARPPGLRGNEQFF
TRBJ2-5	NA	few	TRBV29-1	TGCAGCGTTGGTCCCGAGACCCAGTACTTC	CSVGPETQYF
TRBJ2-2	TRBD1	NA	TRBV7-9	TGTGCCAGCAGTTTCGACAGGGTTACCACCGGGGAGCTGTTTTTT	CASSFDRVTTGELFF
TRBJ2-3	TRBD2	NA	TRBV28	TGTGCCAGCGGCCCCAGCGGGAGGGCCGACACAGATACGCAGTATTTT	CASGPSGRADTDTQYF
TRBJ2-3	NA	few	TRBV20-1	TGCAGTGCTACTACCCCTGACAGACGCACAGATACGCAGTATTTT	CSATTPDRRTDTQYF
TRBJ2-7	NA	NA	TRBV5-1	TGCGCCAGCAGCTTGGATGGTGGCGGGGTGAACCCCCACGAGCAGTACTTC	CASSLDGGGVNPHEQYF
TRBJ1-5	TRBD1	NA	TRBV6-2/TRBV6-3	TGTGCCAGCGGGGACAGGGAGGGCCAGCCCCAGCATTTT	CASGDREGQPQHF
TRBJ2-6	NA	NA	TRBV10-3	TGTGCCATCAGTGAGTCAGGCAGGATCTCTGGGGCCAACGTCCTGACTTTC	CAISESGRISGANVLTF
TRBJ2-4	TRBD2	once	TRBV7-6	TGTGCCAGCAGCGGGCTGGGGGGGTCGGAATGGGAGCAGTACTTC	CASSGLGGSEWEQYF
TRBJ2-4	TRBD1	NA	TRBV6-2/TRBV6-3	TGTGCCAGCAGTTCCAGGGACAGGGGGCCGTGGGAGCAGTACTTC	CASSSRDRGPWEQYF
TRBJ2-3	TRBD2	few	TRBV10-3	TGTGCCATCCCCCTAGCGGCAGATACGCAGTATTTT	CAIPLAADTQYF
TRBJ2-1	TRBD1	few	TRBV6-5	TGTGCCAGCAGTCCAGGGGGTTTGAATGAGCAGTTCTTC	CASSPGGLNEQFF
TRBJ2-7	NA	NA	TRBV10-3	TGTGCCATCAGTGAGGGTTCCGAAGGGTACGAGCAGTACTTC	CAISEGSEGYEQYF